This section outlines one T cell receptor (beta chain) sequence together with its context. What antigen it recognizes has not been identified. It has no much larger one-base neighbor in the sample; base qualities were not kept. This sample is part of a study of blood T cells in healthy people across ages (dated by TCRdb to between 2015 and 2017). Concerning the study at large: In model experiments, roughly one uniquely barcoded TCR beta cDNA molecule per two T cells was captured by template switching. Using the same blood draw, the study looked at two additional independent replicas of 1 million unique cDNA reads for two donors, one aged 18 to 30 and the other aged 80 or older. Four age groups were formed from the donors: young (average approximately 15 years), middle-aged (approximately 40), aged (62) and long-lived (roughly 88). To avoid experimental bias, donors of different ages were distributed randomly across sequencing lanes. Age-related changes in TCR beta repertoire diversity were measured in the study by deep sequencing normalized with unique cDNA molecular identifiers.

Overall study outcomes, separate from this receptor: As age increased, observed TCR beta diversity per million T cells dropped in a roughly linear way, and a significant reduction was already evident by age approximately 40. Because donor CMV infection status was unknown, age-related changes in expanded clonotypes were potentially confounded. Estimates of total diversity based on one million sequenced T cells were regarded as lower bounds and as underestimates. Observed TCR beta diversity correlated strongly with the percentage of naive T cells measured by flow cytometry. Compared with the aged group, more naive CD4+ T cells, fewer expanded clones and increased TCR diversity were shown by the long-lived group, suggesting age selection. Because profiling used bulk unsorted PBMCs, naive and antigen-experienced compartments could not be compared conclusively.

V drops 0 bases and J drops 7 bases, leaving 8 bases in between. From cysteine to phenylalanine, the CDR3 is 13 amino acids long. Only the CDR3 DNA stays, 39 bases, in frame from base 1. According to the germline V gene, CDR1 reads SGHRS and CDR2 reads YFSETQ. Receptor libraries were prepared by 5' RACE. Data came from an Illumina HiSeq 2500. The second PCR ran for about 6 to 12 cycles and used a J-beta primer mix along with a sample-barcoded 5' primer. A template-switch 5' adaptor carrying 12 random nucleotides introduced a unique molecular identifier onto each TCR beta cDNA molecule. At least 2.5 million CDR3-containing paired-end reads were obtained from each sample. All of the RNA was converted into first-strand cDNA using the Mint cDNA synthesis kit, with a TRBC-specific oligonucleotide serving as the primer. Following uracil-DNA glycosylase treatment, all cDNA underwent a first 18-cycle PCR with the universal primers M1SS and BC2_uni_R. The study's processing was this. Each sample was normalized by randomly selecting 1 million high-quality reads, each carrying a distinct molecular identifier. Instead of being binned into consensus sequences, reads with shared molecular identifiers were discarded. CDR3 identification, clonotype clustering and error correction used MiTCR with a Q25 quality threshold and the strictest error-elimination algorithm. Lower-bound total TCR beta diversity was estimated with a nonparametric unseen species model using Euler transformation. TCRdb handled the public reads itself, with Q25 trimming in fastp and clone calling in MiXCR, and kept productive beta chains. All rows with the same CDR3 protein become a single entry with the most common DNA and genes. TCRdb, rather than the study authors, made the V and J calls. The sample profile shows about 1.8 million distinct CDR3 sequences; around 50% of them were found once. Of the sample, about 2.1% falls within the top ten clones.

The donors were some 39 Caucasian individuals from Russia, aged roughly 6 to 100 years, who were systemically healthy. Each donor gave ten milliliters of peripheral blood, drawn into EDTA-treated Vacutainer tubes. Ficoll-Paque density-gradient centrifugation was used to isolate PBMCs, with at least 6.5 million per sample. Total RNA, at least 5.5 micrograms per sample, was extracted from PBMCs with Trizol reagent. The percentages of naive CD45RAhigh/CD27high T cells were determined by flow cytometry on a PBMC aliquot from every donor. This TCR derives from a middle-aged woman in good health. The sample comprised blood. The sequence is built from TRBV5-1 and TRBJ2-1; no D gene is confidently identified. The CDR3 reads as follows: CASSLDGLNEQFF. In nucleotide form, the sequence is TGCGCCAGCAGCTTGGATGGGTTGAATGAGCAGTTCTTC.